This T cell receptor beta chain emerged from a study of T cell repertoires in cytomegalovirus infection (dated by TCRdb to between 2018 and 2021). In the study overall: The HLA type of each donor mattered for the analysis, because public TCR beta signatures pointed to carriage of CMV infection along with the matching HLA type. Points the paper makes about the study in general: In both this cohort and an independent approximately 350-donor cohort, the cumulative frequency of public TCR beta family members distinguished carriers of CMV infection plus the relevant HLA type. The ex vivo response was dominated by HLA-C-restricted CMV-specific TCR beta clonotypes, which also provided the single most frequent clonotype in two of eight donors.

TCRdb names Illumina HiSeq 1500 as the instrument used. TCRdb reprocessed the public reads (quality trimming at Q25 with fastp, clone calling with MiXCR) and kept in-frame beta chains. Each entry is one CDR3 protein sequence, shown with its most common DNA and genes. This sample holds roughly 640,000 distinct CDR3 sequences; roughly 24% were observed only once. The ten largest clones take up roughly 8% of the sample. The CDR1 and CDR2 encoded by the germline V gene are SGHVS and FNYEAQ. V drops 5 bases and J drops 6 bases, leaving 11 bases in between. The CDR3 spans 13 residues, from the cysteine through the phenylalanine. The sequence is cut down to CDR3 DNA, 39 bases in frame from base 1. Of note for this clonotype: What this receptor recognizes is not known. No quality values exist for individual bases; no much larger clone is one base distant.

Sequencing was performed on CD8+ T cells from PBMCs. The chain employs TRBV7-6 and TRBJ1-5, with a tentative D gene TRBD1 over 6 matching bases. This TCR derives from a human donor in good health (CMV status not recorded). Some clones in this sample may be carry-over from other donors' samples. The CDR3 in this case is CASSKQGTQPQHF. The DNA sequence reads TGTGCCAGCAGCAAACAGGGAACTCAGCCCCAGCATTTT.